This TCR beta chain was retrieved from a study of T cell responses to AZD1222 COVID-19 vaccine. Study context: Second-dose intervals of approximately 4 or approximately 12 weeks were pooled. The study's findings and limits: Clonal diversity may have been underestimated in mostly white British donors.

With 4 bases clipped from V and 8 bases from J, the junction kept 7 bases outside the gene matches. This CDR3 is 13 amino acids long. Of note for this clone: Its antigen is currently unknown.

TCRdb keeps only in-frame clones here, not all; method: immunoSEQ multiplex PCR. The sample lists over 130,000 clones; roughly 94% were seen once. This receptor was obtained from an adult in good health. The sequenced sample was peripheral blood, obtained on day 0 of AZD1222 vaccination. The chain has TRBV12-3 or TRBV12-4 and TRBJ1-2, with 7 bases that match TRBD1. In DNA form, the CDR3 reads TGTGCCAGCAGTTCTACAGGGGCCTGGGGCTACACCTTC. Translated: CASSSTGAWGYTF.